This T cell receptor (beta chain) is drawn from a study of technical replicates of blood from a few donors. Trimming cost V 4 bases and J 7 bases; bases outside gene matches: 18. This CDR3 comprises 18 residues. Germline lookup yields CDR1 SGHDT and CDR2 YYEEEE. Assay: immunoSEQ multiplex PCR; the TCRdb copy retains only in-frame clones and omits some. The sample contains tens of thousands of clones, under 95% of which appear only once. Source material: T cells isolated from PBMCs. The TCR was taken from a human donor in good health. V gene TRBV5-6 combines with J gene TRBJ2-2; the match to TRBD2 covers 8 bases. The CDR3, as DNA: TGTGCCAGCAGCCTTGTCGGCGGGGGGCCACCTCTGGACGGGGAGCTGTTTTTT. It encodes CASSLVGGGPPLDGELFF.